The present TCR beta chain was sequenced within a study of T cell repertoires in cytomegalovirus infection. On the study more broadly: Recently identified HLA-C-restricted CMV epitopes and well-studied HLA-B-restricted CMV epitopes were used by the study. From public TCR beta signatures came an indication of both CMV infection and matching HLA type.

Findings and limits, study-wide: HLA-C-restricted, CMV-specific TCR beta clonotypes were dominant ex vivo. CMV carriers having the relevant HLA were flagged by cumulative public TCR beta family frequency.

TCRdb reprocessed the reads with MiXCR, giving one entry per CDR3 protein. The sample comprises about 340,000 distinct CDR3 sequences, roughly 28% of which are singletons, and 15% to 25% rests with the top ten. The CDR3 runs 17 residues. Looked up from germline, CDR1 is SGHVS and CDR2 is FNYEAQ. J was trimmed by 0 bases and V by 5 bases; bases with no gene match: 7. This clonotype has at least ten counts. Its antigen is not known. This TCR was recovered from a human donor in good health (CMV status not recorded). Some clones in this sample may be carry-over from other donors' samples. Material: cultured PBMCs, obtained from culture after CMV antigen stimulation. This chain connects TRBV7-6 to TRBJ2-1, with 10 positions matching TRBD2. The CDR3 protein is CASSRRTSGSSYNEQFF. CDR3 DNA sequence: TGTGCCAGCAGCCGACGGACTAGCGGATCCTCCTACAATGAGCAGTTCTTC.